The 3 T cell receptor beta chains presented below share a single source sample, sequenced in a study of regulatory T cells in long-lasting Graves disease. iRepertoire HTBI primers and Arm-PCR of CDR3 regions built TCR beta libraries. MiXCR, applied by TCRdb to the multiplex PCR reads, yields one record per CDR3 protein. The table shows roughly 420,000 distinct CDR3 sequences, with 14% occurring only once. Indicated time point: newly diagnosed GD, antithyroid drugs for less than 3 months. From PBMCs, RNA was extracted and then used to make the TCR library. Separately, the same data were catalogued under a study of T cells in Graves' hyperthyroidism and ophthalmopathy.

Sample: peripheral blood mononuclear cells (PBMCs), taken at new diagnosis, from a patient treated with antithyroid drugs. The receptor source for this set is a woman aged 45-59 years with Graves disease.

This clonotype was seen many times. The V gene is TRBV19, the J gene TRBJ2-7; 9 bases align to TRBD1. The CDR3 length is 19 residues. Germline V lookup: CDR1 LNHDA, CDR2 SQIVND (reference sequence). Losses at the gene ends were 7 bases for V and 0 bases for J; bases not matched to a gene: 19. DNA for the CDR3: TGTGCCAGTACCGAACAGGGGACAGGGCAAACAGAAGACTCCTACGAGCAGTACTTC. The encoded protein is CASTEQGTGQTEDSYEQYF.

This clonotype was recorded at least ten times. CDR3 in DNA: TGTGCCAGCAGGTTTCGGGGGGGTCACCAGACCCAGTACTTC. Translation: CASRFRGGHQTQYF. The rearrangement joins TRBV12-3 or TRBV12-4 to TRBJ2-5; 8 nucleotides line up with TRBD2. With 6 bases clipped from V and 6 bases from J, the junction kept 9 bases outside the gene matches. This CDR3 has 14 amino acids.

Of note for this clonotype: A much larger clone lies a single base off, so this may be a read error. The gene calls are TRBV5-5 and TRBJ1-5; D is ambiguous. The CDR3 is 13 residues long. Looked up from germline, CDR1 is SGHKS and CDR2 is YYEKEE (reference sequence). The CDR3 reads CTSSLTLNQPQHF. Written as DNA, the CDR3 is TGTACCAGCAGCTTGACCCTCAATCAGCCCCAGCATTTT.